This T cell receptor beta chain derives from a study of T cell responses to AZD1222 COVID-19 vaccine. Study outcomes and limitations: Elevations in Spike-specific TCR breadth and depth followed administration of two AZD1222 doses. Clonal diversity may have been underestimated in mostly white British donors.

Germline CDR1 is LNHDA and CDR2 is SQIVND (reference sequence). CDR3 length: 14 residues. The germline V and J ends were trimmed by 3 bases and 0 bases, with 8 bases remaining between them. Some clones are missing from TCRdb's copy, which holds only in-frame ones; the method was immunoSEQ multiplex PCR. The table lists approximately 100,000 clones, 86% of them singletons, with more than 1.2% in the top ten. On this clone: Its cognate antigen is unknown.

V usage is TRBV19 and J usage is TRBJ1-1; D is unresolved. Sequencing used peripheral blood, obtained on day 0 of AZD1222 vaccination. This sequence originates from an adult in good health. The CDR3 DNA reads TGTGCCAGTAGTATCAGTCGGTTGAACACTGAAGCTTTCTTT. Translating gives CASSISRLNTEAFF.